Below are 20 T cell receptor beta chains sequenced from a single sample in a study of blood T cell repertoires in COVID-19. The repertoire was sequenced with immunoSEQ multiplex PCR; TCRdb's copy has only in-frame clones and lacks some. The data hold about 160,000 clones, with approximately 87% observed a single time. Input material: PBMCs or T cells enriched from blood (not recorded which). The source is a woman aged 45-60 years who had recovered from COVID-19.

The chain carries TRBV6-5 and TRBJ2-7; tentatively, D is TRBD1 (6 bases). CDR3 length equals 15 residues. Germline V gene sequence: CDR1 MNHEY, CDR2 SVGAGI. V was clipped by 0 bases and J by 5 bases, with 14 bases between them. The CDR3 loop reads CASSYSRGWANEQYF. CDR3 bases: TGTGCCAGCAGTTACTCGAGGGGGTGGGCTAACGAGCAGTACTTC.

The V and J genes are TRBV4-3 and TRBJ1-2; 9 positions agree with TRBD1. CDR1 and CDR2 from the germline V gene are LGHNA and YSLEER. The CDR3 covers 16 residues. The V segment lost 1 base and the J segment 3 bases; nucleotides outside the gene matches: 6. Here the CDR3 DNA reads TGCGCCAGCAGCCAAGGGACAGGGGTGGGGGACTATGGCTACACCTTC. The encoded protein is CASSQGTGVGDYGYTF.

As regards this clone: Other nucleotide sequences from this sample produce the same CDR3. The V call is TRBV24-1, the J call TRBJ2-7; 8 bases match TRBD1. Trimming at V came to 4 bases and at J to 4 bases, leaving 8 bases not matched to a gene. This CDR3 is built from 15 residues. The germline CDR1 and CDR2 sequences are KGHDR and SFDVKD. The CDR3 sequence: CATSDSGTGSYEQYF. The CDR3 region has the DNA TGTGCCACCAGTGACTCCGGGACAGGTAGTTACGAGCAGTACTTC.

V usage is TRBV7-8 and J usage is TRBJ2-7, with 7 bases matching TRBD1. The V and J ends lost 1 base and 2 bases, in that order; junction bases with no gene match: 8. Germline V gives CDR1 SGHVS, CDR2 FQNEAQ. CDR3 length: 16 residues. CDR3 sequence reads: CASSLVEEQGAYEQYF. CDR3 bases: TGTGCCAGCAGCTTAGTCGAAGAGCAGGGGGCCTACGAGCAGTACTTC.

V usage is TRBV14 and J usage is TRBJ1-5, with D unclear. Looked up from germline, CDR1 is SGHDN and CDR2 is FVKESK. This CDR3 is built from 15 residues. V gave up 1 base and J gave up 2 bases, with 9 bases separating them. The CDR3 nucleotides are TGTGCCAGCAGCCAAGCGGGTGCAGGCAATCAGCCCCAGCATTTT. Translated, it gives CASSQAGAGNQPQHF.

The chain joins TRBV4-2 to TRBJ2-5; 12 nucleotides line up with TRBD2. Germline-derived CDR1 and CDR2 are LGHNA and YNFKEQ. After removal of 9 bases from V and 5 bases from J, the junction contained 7 bases not matched to a gene. The length of the CDR3 is 14 residues. Written as DNA, the CDR3 is TGTGCCAGTTCTAGCGGGGGGGCGCAGGAGACCCAGTACTTC. Translated: CASSSGGAQETQYF.

J is TRBJ1-4 and V is TRBV23-1, with a tentative D call TRBD1 (5 bases). TRBV23-1 qualifies as an ORF whose function is uncertain. The CDR3 consists of 16 residues. Trimming stripped 7 bases from V and 6 bases from J, with 21 bases between. The CDR3 DNA follows: TGCGCCAGCACACGAGTGGGGGGACGTTCTTATGAAAAACTGTTTTTT. Its protein is CASTRVGGRSYEKLFF.

This rearrangement joins TRBV5-4 to TRBJ1-2; D perhaps matches TRBD1 (6 bases). With 3 bases removed from V and 10 bases from J, the gap between germline ends came to 16 bases. The germline gives CDR1 SGHNT, CDR2 YYREEE (reference sequence). The CDR3 runs to 13 residues. CDR3 DNA: TGTGCCAGCAGCTCTACAAGAGAGGGGGACTACACCTTC. Translation gives CASSSTREGDYTF. Full variable domain (rest looked up from reference TRBV5-4 and TRBJ1-2): ETGVTQSPTHLIKTRGQQVTLRCSSQSGHNTVSWYQQALGQGPQFIFQYYREEENGRGNFPPRFSGLQFPNYSSELNVNALELDDSALYLCASSSTREGDYTFGSGTRLTVV.

This clone was found once. The chain carries TRBV4-3 and TRBJ2-7; the match to TRBD2 covers 11 bases. Trimming took 1 base from V and 2 from J; bases not matched to a gene: 1. This CDR3 has 15 amino acids. The germline V gene has CDR1 LGHNA and CDR2 YSLEER. The DNA for the CDR3 is TGCGCCAGCAGCCAAGGACTAGCGGGGACCTACGAGCAGTACTTC. Protein product: CASSQGLAGTYEQYF.

In DNA form, the CDR3 reads TGTGCCAGCAGCCATAACGGGAACGCCTGGGACGAGCAGTACTTC. This encodes CASSHNGNAWDEQYF. The chain has TRBV7-3 and TRBJ2-7, with D possibly being TRBD2 (5 bases). The ends were cut back, 5 bases at V and 5 bases at J, with 19 bases in the middle. The CDR3 spans 15 residues. Germline V gene data show CDR1 as SGHTA and CDR2 as FQGTGA.

The chain joins TRBV11-1 to TRBJ2-7, with TRBD1 matching 7 bases. J lost 2 bases, V lost 5 bases, and 3 bases had no gene match. The CDR3 is 13 residues long. Germline V gives CDR1 SGHAT, CDR2 FQDESV (reference sequence). The DNA for the CDR3 is TGTGCCAGCAGCGGGGACAGAACCTACGAGCAGTACTTC. The encoded protein is CASSGDRTYEQYF. The complete variable domain, with remaining parts taken from reference TRBV11-1 and TRBJ2-7, reads EAEVAQSPRYKITEKSQAVAFWCDPISGHATLYWYRQILGQGPELLVQFQDESVVDDSQLPKDRFSAERLKGVDSTLKIQPAELGDSAMYLCASSGDRTYEQYFGPGTRLTVT.

This chain joins TRBV7-2 and TRBJ1-5; TRBD1 aligns across 12 bases. Per the germline V gene, CDR1 is SGHTA and CDR2 is FQGNSA. CDR3 length equals 16 residues. Germline trimming cut 0 bases from V and 12 bases from J; bases unmatched to any gene: 9. CDR3 residues: CASSLAPGQGALHQHF. DNA of the CDR3: TGTGCCAGCAGCTTAGCGCCGGGACAGGGGGCTCTCCACCAGCATTTT.

V usage is TRBV29-1 and J usage is TRBJ1-2; possible D gene TRBD1, 5 bases. The germline V and J ends were trimmed by 3 bases and 4 bases, with 12 bases remaining between them. This CDR3 has 13 amino acids. Germline V gene data show CDR1 as SQVTM and CDR2 as ANQGSEA. The CDR3 DNA reads TGCAGCGTTGAGAGTAAGGGGCTCTATGGCTACACCTTC. This translates into CSVESKGLYGYTF. Looking up the rest from reference TRBV29-1 and TRBJ1-2 gives the full variable domain: SAVISQKPSRDICQRGTSLTIQCQVDSQVTMMFWYRQQPGQSLTLIATANQGSEATYESGFVIDKFPISRPNLTFSTLTVSNMSPEDSSIYLCSVESKGLYGYTFGSGTRLTVV.

This chain links TRBV18 with TRBJ2-5; D is unresolved. The length of the CDR3 is 13 residues. V lost 3 bases to trimming and J lost 4 bases, with 9 bases between them. Germline lookup yields CDR1 KGHSH and CDR2 LQKENI. CDR3 residues: CASSPLAGETQYF. The CDR3 coding sequence is TGTGCCAGCTCACCCCTGGCAGGAGAGACCCAGTACTTC. The full variable domain, completed using reference TRBV18 and TRBJ2-5, is NAGVMQNPRHLVRRRGQEARLRCSPMKGHSHVYWYRQLPEEGLKFMVYLQKENIIDESGMPKERFSAEFPKEGPSILRIQQVVRGDSAAYFCASSPLAGETQYFGPGTRLLVL.

The V gene is TRBV9, the J gene TRBJ1-1; D not resolved. The CDR3 consists of 13 residues. Trimming removed 0 bases from V and 4 bases from J, with 7 bases in between. The V gene's germline CDR1 is SGDLS and CDR2 YYNGEE. CDR3 residues: CASSVGGTTEAFF. The CDR3 nucleotides read TGTGCCAGCAGCGTAGGTGGCACCACTGAAGCTTTCTTT.

The chain uses TRBV7-8 and TRBJ1-1; maybe TRBD1 (5 bases). This CDR3 spans 18 amino acids. The V gene lost 0 bases and the J gene lost 1 base, with 18 bases spanning the gap. Germline CDR1 is SGHVS and CDR2 is FQNEAQ. The CDR3 loop reads CASSLAPVLQGWNTEAFF. The CDR3 coding sequence is TGTGCCAGCAGCTTAGCCCCGGTTTTGCAGGGATGGAACACTGAAGCTTTCTTT.

This clone has a single count. The rearrangement uses TRBV18 and TRBJ2-7; D possibly corresponds to TRBD2 (5 bases). The germline V and J ends were trimmed by 3 bases and 4 bases, with 13 bases remaining between them. CDR1 KGHSH and CDR2 LQKENI come from the germline V gene. CDR3 length: 14 amino acids. The CDR3 protein is CASSPRGGVYEQYF. The CDR3 DNA reads as TGTGCCAGCTCACCTCGGGGTGGTGTATACGAGCAGTACTTC.

This chain joins TRBV4-3 and TRBJ1-2; the match to TRBD1 covers 10 bases. This CDR3 is 15 amino acids long. Germline V CDR1 and CDR2: LGHNA, YSLEER. V lost 0 bases, J lost 7 bases, and 5 bases stayed unmatched. DNA of the CDR3: TGCGCCAGCAGCCAAGAGACAGGGGGCTTTTCTGGCTACACCTTC. Protein product: CASSQETGGFSGYTF.

The chain employs TRBV6-1 and TRBJ1-3, with 8 bases identical to TRBD1. V shed 4 bases, J shed 0 bases, and the junction held 5 bases outside the gene matches. The CDR3 sequence is 16 residues long. Germline-derived CDR1 and CDR2 are MNHNS and SASEGT. The CDR3 bases are TGTGCCAGCAGTGGGACAGGGACAAGCTCTGGAAACACCATATATTTT. Translating gives CASSGTGTSSGNTIYF.

V and J are TRBV4-2 and TRBJ2-7, with TRBD2 matching 10 bases. The V gene's germline CDR1 is LGHNA and CDR2 YNFKEQ. The CDR3 is 15 amino acids. Trimming at V came to 1 base and at J to 3 bases, leaving 3 bases not matched to a gene. The CDR3 sequence: CASSQASGGDYEQYF. The DNA of the CDR3 is TGTGCCAGCAGCCAAGCAAGCGGGGGGGACTACGAGCAGTACTTC.